Described below is a single TCR beta chain sequence and its context. The target of this receptor is not known. Base qualities are missing; no much larger clone stands one base away. The record originates from a study of blood T cells in healthy people across ages (dated by TCRdb to the mid-2010s). Describing the broader study: In model experiments, roughly one uniquely barcoded TCR beta cDNA molecule per two T cells was captured by template switching. Using the same blood draw, the study looked at two additional independent replicas of 1 million unique cDNA reads for two donors, one aged 18 to 30 and the other aged 80 or older. The donors were divided into four age groups: young (average around 16 years), middle-aged (approximately 42), aged (approximately 59) and long-lived (nearly 85). The study measured age-related changes in TCR beta repertoire diversity using deep sequencing normalized with unique cDNA molecular identifiers.

Broad study findings and their caveats: As age increased, observed TCR beta diversity per million T cells dropped in a roughly linear way, and a significant reduction was already evident by age roughly 36. Because the CMV infection status of the donors was unknown, age-related changes in expanded clonotypes may potentially have been confounded. Observed TCR beta diversity correlated strongly with the percentage of naive T cells measured by flow cytometry. Estimates of total diversity based on one million sequenced T cells were regarded as lower bounds and as underestimates. Bulk unsorted PBMC profiling prevented conclusive comparison of naive and antigen-experienced compartments. Compared with the aged group, the long-lived group had more naive CD4+ T cells, fewer expanded clones and increased TCR diversity, suggesting age selection.

The donors were under 40 Caucasian individuals from Russia, aged about 6 to 95 years, who were systemically healthy. Approximately 9.7 milliliters of peripheral blood were drawn from each donor into EDTA-treated Vacutainer tubes. PBMCs were isolated by Ficoll-Paque density-gradient centrifugation, with at least 7 million obtained per sample. Trizol reagent was used to extract total RNA from PBMCs, with at least 5 micrograms per sample. For every donor, an aliquot of PBMCs went through flow cytometry to measure the percentages of naive CD45RAhigh/CD27high T cells. Library method: 5' RACE. The sequencer listed for this sample is Illumina HiSeq 2500. A second roughly 7 to 11 cycle PCR used a sample-barcoded 5' primer and a J-beta primer mix. A template-switch 5' adaptor carrying 12 random nucleotides introduced a unique molecular identifier onto each TCR beta cDNA molecule. Each sample yielded at least 3 million CDR3-containing paired-end reads. First-strand cDNA was synthesized from all RNA with the Mint cDNA synthesis kit, primed by a TRBC-specific oligonucleotide. All cDNA was treated with uracil-DNA glycosylase and then went through a first 18-cycle PCR with the universal primers M1SS and BC2_uni_R. As for the original processing: For normalization, 1 million high-quality reads were randomly selected from each sample, with every read carrying a distinct molecular identifier. Instead of being binned into consensus sequences, reads with shared molecular identifiers were discarded. MiTCR, set to a Q25 quality threshold and the strictest error-elimination algorithm, was used for CDR3 identification, clonotype clustering and error correction. A nonparametric unseen species model with Euler transformation was used to estimate lower-bound total TCR beta diversity. TCRdb reprocessing: public reads trimmed at Q25 with fastp, clones called with MiXCR, in-frame beta chains kept. Rows are combined by CDR3 protein, so each entry shows the most common genes and DNA. The V and J calls reflect TCRdb's pipeline rather than the authors' work. The sample table contains some 850,000 distinct CDR3 sequences; only one count was recorded for under 30% of them. The ten largest account for about 3% of the sample.

A further study also used this sample, focusing on T cells of mothers and their children. As the second publication notes: Nine systemically healthy Caucasian individuals, comprising three mothers and their six children, were included as donors. cDNA synthesis consumed the entire amount of extracted RNA, loaded at about 1.6 ug RNA in each 15 ul reaction. In the second PCR, sample barcodes and 2-4 random nucleotides were introduced via the M1S primer. Each mother yielded over 9.5 million TCR beta CDR3 reads and each child roughly 3 million reads. In both related and unrelated pairs, thymic selection shapes the output of TCR recombination in a similar way, with inherited differences having only a minor effect. Normalized repertoire overlap was always slightly but never significantly higher in related than unrelated mother-child pairs. Persistent microchimeric T cell clones were not detected, at a sensitivity of around 99 clones per million clonotypes. Deep NGS was used in the study to compare the TCR beta repertoires of mothers and children and to look for features that separate related mother-child pairs from unrelated individuals. Mothers averaged about 37 +/- 4 years of age and children averaged approximately 11 +/- 4 years. After adapter ligation was performed with NEBNext reagents, the libraries were sequenced on an Illumina HiSeq 2000 with 100+100 nt paired-end reads. To avoid cross-contamination, the mother libraries and the child libraries were prepared a month apart and sequenced in separate runs. Between roughly 450,000 and 2,000,000 distinct TCR beta clonotypes were identified per donor. Naive TCR beta clonotypes were estimated from low-frequency clonotypes matched to each donor's FACS-determined naive share, without sorting.

Sequencing used blood. This sequence was found in a boy younger than 18 in good health.

The DNA is as follows: TGTGCCAGCAGTTTTGGATGGGTATCAGGAAACACCATATATTTT. The resulting protein is CASSFGWVSGNTIYF. Here the chain combines TRBV27 and TRBJ1-3; no D gene can be assigned with confidence. The germline V gene (reference sequence) yields MNHEY for CDR1 and SMNVEV for CDR2. Trimming at the junction amounts to 3 bases on V and 4 bases on J, and the germline ends lie 13 bases apart. The CDR3 measures 15 amino acids from cysteine to phenylalanine. This entry keeps only the CDR3 DNA: 45 bases, framed from base 1.